These 4 T cell receptor beta chains originate from one sample sequenced in a study of T-cell reconstitution after alpha-beta-depleted transplantation in children. Unique molecular identifiers tagged the TCRbeta library. TCRdb processed the PCR reads anew with MiXCR; each CDR3 protein has one entry. The sample lists hundreds of thousands of distinct CDR3 sequences, 10% to 15% seen once, with roughly 2.3% in the top ten. The specimen was PBMCs, mostly from graft donor cells, collected 360 days after TCRalphabeta/CD19-depleted stem cell transplant. These receptors all come from a male patient under 18 who had a stem cell transplant for acute myeloid leukemia, so the T cells may come from the graft donor.

There are a few counts of this clonotype. The chain uses TRBV6-6 and TRBJ2-7; D unclear. Per the germline V gene, CDR1 is MNHNY and CDR2 is SVGAGI (reference sequence). The CDR3 has 12 residues. V lost 2 bases, J lost 4 bases, and 6 bases lay in between. The CDR3 region is CASSYIEYEQYF. The CDR3, as DNA: TGTGCCAGCAGTTACATAGAATACGAGCAGTACTTC.

The chain uses TRBV6-1 and TRBJ2-7; D is unclear. In germline, CDR1 is MNHNS, CDR2 SASEGT. V shed 7 bases and J shed 1 base, with 14 bases lying between them. This CDR3 is 14 amino acids long. CDR3 residues: CASTPGSLSYEQYF. Here the CDR3 DNA reads TGTGCCAGCACCCCGGGTTCGCTGTCCTACGAGCAGTACTTC.

With respect to this clonotype: With a much larger clone just one base away, this may be a read error. The V gene is TRBV6-2 or TRBV6-3, the J gene TRBJ2-1; D gene unclear. The CDR3 runs to 12 residues. The V gene's germline CDR1 is MNHEY and CDR2 SVGEGT. The CDR3: CASSSLTNEQLF. CDR3 bases: TGTGCCAGCAGTTCGTTAACGAATGAGCAGCTCTTC.

This clonotype was counted a few times. This chain links TRBV9 with TRBJ2-1, with D possibly being TRBD2 (6 bases). The CDR3 extends over 18 amino acids. V lost 0 bases, J lost 0 bases, and 16 bases lay in between. Germline V lookup: CDR1 SGDLS, CDR2 YYNGEE. The CDR3 protein is CASSVDPLAPSSYNEQFF. In DNA form, the CDR3 reads TGTGCCAGCAGCGTAGACCCTCTAGCGCCGAGCTCCTACAATGAGCAGTTCTTC.